The clone carrying this TCR beta chain appeared a single time. Its antigen is unknown. TCR alpha and TCR beta cDNA libraries carrying sample barcodes and UMIs came from 5'RACE with constant-segment primers. TCRdb independently ran MiXCR on the 5' RACE reads; one entry per CDR3 protein. The sample has approximately 500,000 distinct CDR3 sequences, approximately 23% seen once. This sample was included in a study of T-cell memory formation after mild COVID-19. Study-wide points: Several responding clones turned up in pre-infection memory, indicating that cross-reactive memory may have taken part.

The CDR3 extends over 13 amino acids. J was trimmed by 4 bases and V by 4 bases; bases with no gene match: 4. Germline V gene lookup returns CDR1 LNHNV and CDR2 YYDKDF (reference sequence). The clonotype originates from an adult woman who had mild COVID-19 (a few samples of this study predate the infection). Cell type and time point are not known. The sample consisted of PBMCs or a T cell subset sorted from them (not recorded which). The gene calls are TRBV15 and TRBJ2-7; 7 positions agree with TRBD1. In DNA, the CDR3 is TGTGCCACCAGCATATCGACAGGGTACGAGCAGTACTTC. Translating gives CATSISTGYEQYF.